The 19 T cell receptor beta chains in this list originate from one sample, sequenced in a study of T cells in Graves' hyperthyroidism and ophthalmopathy. RNA transcripts served as the template for amplifying TCR beta CDR3 regions. Using the HTBI primer set, a first-round RT-PCR was run on the TCR CDR3. TCRdb analysed the multiplex PCR reads with MiXCR anew, one entry per CDR3 protein. This table has almost 600,000 distinct CDR3 sequences, more than 11% appearing once. The sequenced sample was blood. Receptors originate from a woman aged 25-40 years with Graves' hyperthyroidism that later progressed to Graves' ophthalmopathy.

The gene calls are TRBV10-3 and TRBJ1-1, with D unclear. Germline loops: CDR1 ENHRY, CDR2 SYGVKD. There are 12 residues in the CDR3. Trimming shortened V by 7 bases and J by 3 bases, and 9 bases separated the two germline ends. The DNA of the CDR3 is TGTGCCATCAACGACGGGTACACTGAAGCTTTCTTT. Translation: CAINDGYTEAFF.

At least ten counts were recorded for this clonotype. This rearrangement joins TRBV18 to TRBJ2-7; D may correspond to TRBD1 or TRBD2 (5 bases each). This CDR3 contains 14 residues. Germline values: CDR1 KGHSH, CDR2 LQKENI. V lost 3 bases, J lost 0 bases, and 9 bases lay in between. The CDR3 DNA reads TGTGCCAGCTCACCGAGGGACCTCTCCTACGAGCAGTACTTC. Translated: CASSPRDLSYEQYF.

The chain employs TRBV7-3 and TRBJ2-5, with 10 bases fitting TRBD1. The CDR3 loop spans 16 amino acids. The germline CDR1 and CDR2 sequences are SGHTA and FQGTGA. J gave up 5 bases and V 3 bases, and 9 bases lay outside the gene matches. This CDR3 reads CASSFSGTGAAETQYF. Here the CDR3 DNA reads TGTGCCAGCAGCTTCTCCGGGACAGGGGCAGCGGAGACCCAGTACTTC.

This clonotype was counted ten times or more. The chain has TRBV14 and TRBJ2-1, with a tentative D call TRBD1 (6 bases). The V and J ends lost 4 bases and 2 bases respectively, with 18 bases between them. The CDR3 spans 17 residues. CDR1 is SGHDN and CDR2 is FVKESK in the germline V gene. Here the CDR3 reads CASSPARRDKTYNEQFF. DNA for the CDR3: TGTGCCAGCAGCCCAGCACGCCGGGACAAGACCTACAATGAGCAGTTCTTC. Full variable domain (missing parts from reference TRBV14 and TRBJ2-1): EAGVTQFPSHSVIEKGQTVTLRCDPISGHDNLYWYRRVMGKEIKFLLHFVKESKQDESGMPNNRFLAERTGGTYSTLKVQPAELEDSGVYFCASSPARRDKTYNEQFFGPGTRLTVL.

This clonotype was picked up many times. The rearrangement uses TRBV19 and TRBJ2-7, with TRBD1 matching 7 bases. The germline CDR1 and CDR2 sequences are LNHDA and SQIVND (reference sequence). The CDR3 is 13 amino acids. V trimming: 6 bases; J trimming: 6 bases; junction bases outside the gene matches: 8. In nucleotides, the CDR3 is TGTGCCAGTAGAGGTGGGCCAGGGGGCGAGCAGTACTTC. Its protein is CASRGGPGGEQYF.

In this sample, this clonotype turned up many times. CDR3: CAWSVGVTYEQYF. DNA of the CDR3: TGTGCCTGGAGTGTTGGAGTAACCTACGAGCAGTACTTC. The rearrangement links TRBV30 to TRBJ2-7; D unclear. V was pared by 0 bases and J by 2 bases, with 8 bases between. Germline CDR1 is GTSNPN and CDR2 is SVGIG (reference sequence). The CDR3 spans 13 residues.

This clonotype has just a few counts. The V call is TRBV28, the J call TRBJ1-3; D not certain. Trimming removed 1 base from V and 2 bases from J, with 9 bases in between. The CDR3 covers 15 residues. Germline CDR1 is MDHEN and CDR2 is SYDVKM. The CDR3 here is CASSLLSGTGNTIYF. CDR3 in DNA: TGTGCCAGCAGTTTATTGTCAGGAACTGGAAACACCATATATTTT.

This chain connects TRBV3-1 to TRBJ2-1; 11 bases are a match to TRBD2. This CDR3 has 15 residues. The germline gives CDR1 LGHDT, CDR2 YNNKEL (reference sequence). With 1 base clipped from V and 6 bases from J, the junction kept 2 bases outside the gene matches. Here the CDR3 DNA reads TGTGCCAGCAGCCAAGCGGGACTAGCGGTCAATGAGCAGTTCTTC. It is translated as CASSQAGLAVNEQFF.

This clonotype appeared many times. This chain connects TRBV10-3 to TRBJ2-3; no clear D gene. The germline V gene encodes CDR1 ENHRY and CDR2 SYGVKD. The CDR3 runs to 11 residues. V lost 11 bases and J 2 bases, leaving 8 bases between the germline ends. The CDR3 DNA reads TGTGCCTCCCGAGCCACAGATACGCAGTATTTT. It is translated as CASRATDTQYF.

The table lists this clonotype with many counts. One end of the junction does not line up with germline, which may come from a read error. This sequence joins TRBV7-7 and TRBJ2-2; TRBD1 aligns across 10 bases. The CDR3 sequence is 15 residues long. Germline V CDR1 and CDR2: SSHAT, FNYEAQ (reference sequence). The CDR3 DNA sequence: TGTGCTAGCAGCTCCGGGACAGGGGACACCGGGGAGCTGTTTTTT. Protein: CASSSGTGDTGELFF.

The chain combines TRBV27 with TRBJ2-7; 8 bases fit TRBD2. The CDR3 length is 15 residues. With V trimmed by 11 bases and J by 4 bases, 16 bases remained unmatched. Germline-derived CDR1 and CDR2 are MNHEY and SMNVEV (reference sequence). The CDR3 coding sequence is TGTGCCGCCCTCCCGGGCGGGGGGTCGAGATACGAGCAGTACTTC. This gives the protein CAALPGGGSRYEQYF.

This clonotype was seen ten or more times. This chain connects TRBV12-3 or TRBV12-4 to TRBJ2-3; D is unresolved. This CDR3 contains 14 residues. V dropped 5 bases and J dropped 6 bases, with 15 bases sitting between them. The CDR3 DNA sequence: TGTGCCAGCAGTATAACGTTCGACGTGGATACGCAGTATTTT. The encoded protein is CASSITFDVDTQYF.

This clonotype has a count of ten or more. The chain carries TRBV6-6 and TRBJ1-1; TRBD1 is a possible D gene (5 bases). Germline CDR1 is MNHNY and CDR2 is SVGAGI (reference sequence). V was shortened by 0 bases and J by 2 bases, with 7 bases between the two germline ends. The length of the CDR3 is 14 residues. The CDR3 protein is CASSYSDSNTEAFF. As DNA, the CDR3 is TGTGCCAGCAGTTACTCTGACAGTAACACTGAAGCTTTCTTT.

This clonotype was recorded at least ten times. This chain links TRBV11-2 with TRBJ2-5; TRBD2 might be the D (6 bases). The germline V and J ends were trimmed by 1 base and 3 bases, with 12 bases remaining between them. Germline CDR1 and CDR2: SGHAT and FQNNGV. The length of the CDR3 is 15 residues. The CDR3, as DNA: TGTGCCAGCAGCTTAGTATTAGGCGGGGAAGAGACCCAGTACTTC. It specifies CASSLVLGGEETQYF.

In this sample, this clonotype turned up a few times. The chain links TRBV30 to TRBJ1-6, with D possibly being TRBD1 (5 bases). The germline CDR1 and CDR2 sequences are GTSNPN and SVGIG (reference sequence). V was clipped by 7 bases and J by 5 bases, with 15 bases between them. The CDR3 is 14 amino acids. This chain's CDR3 is CAYSTGGDNSPLHF. The CDR3 nucleotides are TGTGCCTATTCAACCGGGGGAGATAATTCACCCCTCCACTTT.

This clonotype was found many times. The chain couples TRBV5-1 to TRBJ1-1, with D possibly being TRBD1 (5 bases). Trimming stripped 5 bases from V and 2 bases from J, with 13 bases between. CDR3 size: 14 residues. Looked up from germline, CDR1 is SGHRS and CDR2 is YFSETQ. CDR3 DNA sequence: TGCGCCAGCAGTCTGAAATGGGACAACACTGAAGCTTTCTTT. Translation: CASSLKWDNTEAFF.

This clonotype was counted a few times. J is TRBJ1-5 and V is TRBV20-1; D might be TRBD1 (6 bases). The CDR3 is 15 amino acids. Germline lookup yields CDR1 DFQATT and CDR2 SNEGSKA (reference sequence). V lost 0 bases and J 0 bases, leaving 9 bases between the germline ends. The CDR3 DNA sequence: TGCAGTGCTAGAGATAGGGGGGGTAGCAATCAGCCCCAGCATTTT. Residues: CSARDRGGSNQPQHF.

This chain uses TRBV28 with TRBJ2-3, with TRBD1 matching over 9 bases. Germline values: CDR1 MDHEN, CDR2 SYDVKM. This CDR3 has 16 amino acids. The V gene end was trimmed by 4 bases and the J gene end by 3 bases; junction bases not matched to a gene: 8. The CDR3 loop reads CASSSQKGQGTDTQYF. The CDR3 nucleotides read TGTGCCAGCAGTTCCCAGAAGGGACAGGGTACAGATACGCAGTATTTT.

A few counts support this clonotype. The chain links TRBV24-1 to TRBJ2-3, with no clear D. The V end lost 9 bases, the J end lost 0 bases, and 6 bases lay between the germline ends. CDR3 length: 12 amino acids. The germline gives CDR1 KGHDR, CDR2 SFDVKD. The DNA for the CDR3 is TGTGCCACCCACCCCAGCACAGATACGCAGTATTTT. This gives the protein CATHPSTDTQYF.